This TCR beta chain was profiled in a study of regulatory T cells in long-lasting Graves disease. Study-wide results and caveats: Thyroid tissue went unexamined; only peripheral blood was analyzed. Comparison showed that persistent patients shared more public clonotypes (about 2,600) than new patients (roughly 1,000).

About this clonotype itself: Its antigen remains unknown.

This CDR3 has 14 amino acids. Deletions cut 7 bases from V and 3 bases from J, with 17 bases between. Germline CDR1 reads SQVTM; CDR2 reads ANQGSEA. Noted time point: newly diagnosed GD, antithyroid drugs for less than 3 months. Following extraction of RNA from PBMCs, that RNA was used to make the TCR library. Guidelines of the American Thyroid Association were used to diagnose Graves' disease. Libraries of TCR beta came from iRepertoire HTBI primers plus Arm-PCR of CDR3 regions. One entry per CDR3 protein results from TCRdb running MiXCR on the multiplex PCR reads. Of about 620,000 distinct CDR3 sequences detected, 15% to 20% appear once; the ten largest clones hold roughly 18%. This sample was shared with a second study, whose subject was T cells in Graves' hyperthyroidism and ophthalmopathy. That work states: With a median lead of around 5.9 months before onset, the model predicted ophthalmopathy.

The chain is built from TRBV29-1 and TRBJ2-3; a possible D gene is TRBD2 (7 bases). The clonotype originates from a woman in her twenties or thirties with Graves disease. The specimen was peripheral blood mononuclear cells (PBMCs), collected at new diagnosis, from a patient treated with antithyroid drugs. DNA for the CDR3: TGCAGCGATCGTAGGGGGGGGTGGACAGATACGCAGTATTTT. It is translated as CSDRRGGWTDTQYF.